What follows are 14 T cell receptor beta chains derived from one specimen sequenced in a study of glioma-infiltrating T cells after dendritic cell vaccination. Time point given: after dendritic cell vaccination, including at tumor progression/relapse. The method was immunoSEQ multiplex PCR; TCRdb's version includes in-frame clones alone and lacks a portion of them. In the table there are about 94,000 clones, roughly 80% of which are singletons. Sample: blood, taken after dendritic cell vaccination. The receptors stem from a human donor with glioblastoma.

The chain is built from TRBV7-6 and TRBJ1-1; D gene uncertain. The germline gives CDR1 SGHVS, CDR2 FNYEAQ. The CDR3 totals 13 residues. The germline V and J ends were trimmed by 1 base and 1 base, with 4 bases remaining between them. Here the CDR3 DNA reads TGTGCCAGCAGCTTAGAGCCGAACACTGAAGCTTTCTTT. Amino acids: CASSLEPNTEAFF.

This clone came up once. The CDR3 loop reads CASRAQTGFSYEQYF. The CDR3 DNA is TGTGCCAGCAGGGCACAGACAGGGTTCTCCTACGAGCAGTACTTC. V is TRBV6-1 and J is TRBJ2-7; 7 bases map to TRBD1. In germline, CDR1 is MNHNS, CDR2 SASEGT. This CDR3 contains 15 residues. J gave up 0 bases and V 6 bases, and 8 bases lay outside the gene matches.

V is TRBV9 and J is TRBJ2-7; 9 nucleotides agree with TRBD1. CDR3 length: 15 amino acids. After removal of 0 bases from V and 5 bases from J, the junction contained 6 bases not matched to a gene. The germline CDR1 and CDR2 sequences are SGDLS and YYNGEE. CDR3 residues: CASSVGTGGIHEQYF. The CDR3 coding sequence is TGTGCCAGCAGCGTAGGAACAGGGGGCATCCACGAGCAGTACTTC. The complete variable domain, with remaining parts taken from reference TRBV9 and TRBJ2-7, reads DSGVTQTPKHLITATGQRVTLRCSPRSGDLSVYWYQQSLDQGLQFLIQYYNGEERAKGNILERFSAQQFPDLHSELNLSSLELGDSALYFCASSVGTGGIHEQYFGPGTRLTVT.

Remarks on this clone: The junction departs from germline at one end; a sequencing error may be responsible. This sequence joins TRBV10-1 and TRBJ2-1; TRBD2 matches at 7 bases. CDR1 and CDR2 (germline): WNHNN, SYGVQD (reference sequence). The CDR3 covers 14 residues. The CDR3 here is CASSPGTTYDEQFF. Here the CDR3 DNA reads TGCGCCAGCAGCCCCGGGACTACCTACGATGAGCAGTTCTTC.

The chain has TRBV6-5 and TRBJ2-1, with D tentatively TRBD2 (6 bases). CDR1 and CDR2 (germline): MNHEY, SVGAGI. This CDR3 spans 14 amino acids. Trimming took off 6 bases at V and 4 bases at J, with 13 bases between the two ends. The CDR3 here is CASRLTSEYNEQFF. DNA for the CDR3: TGTGCCAGCAGGCTGACTAGTGAATACAATGAGCAGTTCTTC.

This clone was picked up a small number of times. The J gene is TRBJ1-1, the V gene TRBV2, with a weak D call TRBD1 (6 bases). The germline V gene encodes CDR1 SNHLY and CDR2 FYNNEI. Trimming took off 7 bases at V and 8 bases at J, with 26 bases between the two ends. The CDR3 totals 16 residues. DNA of the CDR3: TGTGCCAGCATGAGGGGGACCCTGGCCCGACGGATAGAAGCTTTCTTT. Residues: CASMRGTLARRIEAFF.

The chain carries TRBV9 and TRBJ2-5, with 14 bases identical to TRBD2. This CDR3 has 17 residues. Germline lookup yields CDR1 SGDLS and CDR2 YYNGEE. After removal of 0 bases from V and 1 base from J, the junction contained 2 bases not matched to a gene. CDR3 amino acids: CASSVGGLAGVQETQYF. The DNA of the CDR3 is TGTGCCAGCAGCGTAGGGGGACTAGCGGGGGTCCAAGAGACCCAGTACTTC.

This clone was counted once. The rearrangement joins TRBV19 to TRBJ2-7, with D possibly matching TRBD2 (5 bases). CDR3 length: 15 residues. The V end was cut by 7 bases, the J end by 1 base, with 17 bases between. Germline CDR1 LNHDA, CDR2 SQIVND (reference sequence). The CDR3 is CASTIQAGGSYEQYF. The CDR3, as DNA: TGTGCCAGTACCATCCAGGCGGGTGGTTCCTACGAGCAGTACTTC. The full variable domain, rest sourced from reference TRBV19 and TRBJ2-7, is DGGITQSPKYLFRKEGQNVTLSCEQNLNHDAMYWYRQDPGQGLRLIYYSQIVNDFQKGDIAEGYSVSREKKESFPLTVTSAQKNPTAFYLCASTIQAGGSYEQYFGPGTRLTVT.

V is TRBV6-1 and J is TRBJ1-5; TRBD1 is a possible D gene (6 bases). V lost 8 bases, J lost 1 base, and 15 bases lay in between. The CDR3 has 15 residues. CDR1 MNHNS and CDR2 SASEGT come from the germline V gene. CDR3 DNA: TGTGCCAGCGGCTTTAGTAGGGGGAGCAATCAGCCCCAGCATTTT. This codes for CASGFSRGSNQPQHF.

The rearrangement uses TRBV5-1 and TRBJ2-2; D not certain. V lost 0 bases and J lost 1, with 7 bases in between. Germline V gene lookup returns CDR1 SGHRS and CDR2 YFSETQ. The CDR3 is 15 residues long. CDR3: CASSLGQKNTGELFF. DNA for the CDR3: TGCGCCAGCAGCTTGGGGCAGAAGAACACCGGGGAGCTGTTTTTT. The variable domain in full, with the rest retrieved from reference TRBV5-1 and TRBJ2-2, is KAGVTQTPRYLIKTRGQQVTLSCSPISGHRSVSWYQQTPGQGLQFLFEYFSETQRNKGNFPGRFSGRQFSNSRSEMNVSTLELGDSALYLCASSLGQKNTGELFFGEGSRLTVL.

The genes are TRBV27 and TRBJ2-7; the match to TRBD1 covers 7 bases. The V gene end was trimmed by 0 bases and the J gene end by 3 bases; junction bases not matched to a gene: 2. This CDR3 spans 14 amino acids. Germline values: CDR1 MNHEY, CDR2 SMNVEV (reference sequence). This CDR3 is CASSLSRTGYEQYF. The CDR3 bases are TGTGCCAGCAGTTTATCCCGGACAGGCTACGAGCAGTACTTC.

The table lists this clone with a few counts. The V gene is TRBV19, the J gene TRBJ1-4; 7 positions match TRBD1. V shed 3 bases, J shed 5 bases, and the junction held 6 bases outside the gene matches. CDR3 length: 15 amino acids. Germline V gene data show CDR1 as LNHDA and CDR2 as SQIVND (reference sequence). The CDR3 protein is CASSIRQGLNEKLFF. The CDR3 DNA follows: TGTGCCAGTAGTATTCGACAGGGCCTAAATGAAAAACTGTTTTTT. The full variable domain, with the rest looked up from reference TRBV19 and TRBJ1-4, is DGGITQSPKYLFRKEGQNVTLSCEQNLNHDAMYWYRQDPGQGLRLIYYSQIVNDFQKGDIAEGYSVSREKKESFPLTVTSAQKNPTAFYLCASSIRQGLNEKLFFGSGTQLSVL.

CDR3 in amino acids: CASSLGRGGQSEQFF. CDR3 nucleotide sequence: TGCGCCAGCAGCTTAGGGCGGGGGGGCCAAAGTGAGCAGTTCTTC. V gene TRBV5-1 combines with J gene TRBJ2-1, with 9 bases matching TRBD2. Germline CDR1 and CDR2: SGHRS and YFSETQ. Trimming cost V 2 bases and J 9 bases; bases outside gene matches: 9. The length of the CDR3 is 15 residues.

The chain joins TRBV30 to TRBJ1-2; the D gene is possibly TRBD1 (5 bases). V lost 3 bases, J lost 4 bases, and 15 bases lay in between. Germline V gene data show CDR1 as GTSNPN and CDR2 as SVGIG (reference sequence). The CDR3 is 14 residues long. CDR3 sequence: CAWSPGHNFYGYTF. CDR3 sequence (DNA): TGTGCCTGGAGCCCAGGACACAATTTCTATGGCTACACCTTC.